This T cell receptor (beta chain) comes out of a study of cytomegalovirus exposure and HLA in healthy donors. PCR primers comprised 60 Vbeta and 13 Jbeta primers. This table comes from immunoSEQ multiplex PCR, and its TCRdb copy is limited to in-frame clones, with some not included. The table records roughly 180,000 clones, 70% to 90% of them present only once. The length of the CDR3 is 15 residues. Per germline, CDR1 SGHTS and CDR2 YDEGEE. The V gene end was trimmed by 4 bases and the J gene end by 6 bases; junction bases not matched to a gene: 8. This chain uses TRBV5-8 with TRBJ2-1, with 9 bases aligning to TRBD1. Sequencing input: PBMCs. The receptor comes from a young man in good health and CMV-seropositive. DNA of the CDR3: TGTGCCAGCAGCCTTGGGACAGGGCAGCCCAATGAGCAGTTCTTC. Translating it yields CASSLGTGQPNEQFF. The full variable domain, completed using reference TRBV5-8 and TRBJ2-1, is EAGVTQSPTHLIKTRGQQATLRCSPISGHTSVYWYQQALGLGLQFLLWYDEGEERNRGNFPPRFSGRQFPNYSSELNVNALELEDSALYLCASSLGTGQPNEQFFGPGTRLTVL.